This passage covers 14 T cell receptor beta chains from one sample sequenced in a study of CD8+CD57+ T cells in acquired aplastic anemia. TCR beta VDJ and CDR3 profiles were obtained from a genomic DNA template. TCRdb fed the reads into MiXCR, producing one record per CDR3 protein. The data hold 250,000 to 300,000 distinct CDR3 sequences, with around three fifths observed a single time. Sequencing used sorted CD4+, CD8+, or CD8+CD57+ T cells (not recorded which) from PBMCs. The receptor set was obtained from a human donor with severe aplastic anemia or a healthy control (not recorded which).

This chain links TRBV25-1 with TRBJ2-7, with 11 bases lining up with TRBD2. CDR1 is MGHDK, CDR2 SYGVNS, per germline. Unmatched junction bases numbered 6, after V lost 4 bases and J lost 4 bases. This CDR3 contains 15 residues. In DNA, the CDR3 is TGTGCCAGCAGTGGATTGACTAGCGGGACATACGAGCAGTACTTC. As protein: CASSGLTSGTYEQYF.

The chain recombines TRBV7-2 with TRBJ2-1, with TRBD1 identical over 8 bases. Germline V CDR1 and CDR2: SGHTA, FQGNSA. The J segment lost 7 bases and the V segment lost 5 bases, leaving 13 bases of the junction unmatched. CDR3 size: 16 residues. The CDR3 DNA follows: TGTGCCAGCAGCCGAACCAGGGACAGGACGGGGAATGAGCAGTTCTTC. This translates into CASSRTRDRTGNEQFF.

The V and J genes are TRBV7-8 and TRBJ2-7; 9 bases line up with TRBD1. CDR1 is SGHVS, CDR2 FQNEAQ, per germline. CDR3 length: 14 amino acids. V lost 4 bases and J lost 2; bases outside the gene matches: 3. CDR3 sequence reads: CASSSGTGPYEQYF. The CDR3, as DNA: TGTGCCAGCAGCTCCGGGACAGGGCCCTACGAGCAGTACTTC.

This clonotype was seen more than once but under ten times. A much larger clone is a single base away; this may be a read error. J is TRBJ2-3 and V is TRBV19; a possible D gene is TRBD2 (6 bases). Trimming removed 1 base at V and 11 bases at J, with 13 bases between. The germline V gene encodes CDR1 LNHDA and CDR2 SQIVND (reference sequence). The CDR3 sequence is 13 residues long. In DNA, the CDR3 is TGTGCCAGTAGTATAGGCTCACGCGGGGTGCAGTATTTT. Translating gives CASSIGSRGVQYF.

The chain carries TRBV5-1 and TRBJ2-5; D not resolved. The tail of the sequence fits TRBJ2-1 better, so the J call may be wrong. The CDR3 spans 14 residues. From germline, CDR1 is SGHRS and CDR2 YFSETQ. CDR3 sequence (DNA): TGCGCCAGCAGCTTGGCGTCGGGTTTCGATGAGCAGTTCTTC. It yields the protein CASSLASGFDEQFF.

The chain recombines TRBV24-1 with TRBJ1-2; the D gene is possibly TRBD1 (5 bases). The CDR3 extends over 14 amino acids. Looked up from germline, CDR1 is KGHDR and CDR2 is SFDVKD. Trimming took off 4 bases at V and 4 bases at J, with 12 bases between the two ends. The CDR3 DNA is TGTGCCACCAGTGAGGGGGGGTCCTTCTATGGCTACACCTTC. It codes for CATSEGGSFYGYTF.

This chain connects TRBV12-3 or TRBV12-4 to TRBJ1-1; TRBD1 matches 8 bases. The J segment lost 6 bases and the V segment lost 5 bases, leaving 11 bases of the junction unmatched. The CDR3 covers 15 residues. The CDR3 loop is CASSHRQGWGSEAFF. The DNA for the CDR3 is TGTGCCAGCAGTCACAGACAGGGGTGGGGCTCTGAAGCTTTCTTT.

The chain is built from TRBV9 and TRBJ2-5; D is ambiguous. The CDR3 loop spans 15 amino acids. Germline V gene sequence: CDR1 SGDLS, CDR2 YYNGEE. V was trimmed by 2 bases and J by 5 bases, leaving 16 bases between them. The CDR3 DNA is TGTGCCAGCAGCGTTGGGCAGGTCCAGAAGGAGACCCAGTACTTC. Translating it yields CASSVGQVQKETQYF.

This sequence joins TRBV5-1 and TRBJ1-5; D possibly corresponds to TRBD1 (6 bases). Between the trimmed V and J ends, which lost 0 bases and 11 bases, there was a span of 12 bases. The germline V gene has CDR1 SGHRS and CDR2 YFSETQ. This CDR3 contains 13 residues. CDR3 amino acids: CASSLGAQGTQHF. Here the CDR3 DNA reads TGCGCCAGCAGCTTGGGTGCACAGGGAACCCAGCATTTT.

V is TRBV6-1 and J is TRBJ2-1, with TRBD1 identical over 12 bases. Losses at the gene ends were 2 bases for V and 6 bases for J; bases not matched to a gene: 8. Germline V gene lookup returns CDR1 MNHNS and CDR2 SASEGT. CDR3 length: 17 amino acids. CDR3 DNA: TGTGCCAGCAGTGAATCAGTAAGGGACAGGGGGCCCAATGAGCAGTTCTTC. Encoded protein: CASSESVRDRGPNEQFF.

This rearrangement joins TRBV7-6 to TRBJ1-1, with a tentative D call TRBD1 (5 bases). This CDR3 is built from 14 residues. Trimming took 10 bases from V and 5 from J, leaving 20 bases between them. Germline-derived CDR1 and CDR2 are SGHVS and FNYEAQ. The CDR3 loop is CANSFISGETEAFF. The CDR3 nucleotides read TGTGCCAACAGTTTCATTTCGGGGGAGACTGAAGCTTTCTTT.

The chain recombines TRBV20-1 with TRBJ2-5; TRBD1 matches 7 bases. Germline CDR1 reads DFQATT; CDR2 reads SNEGSKA (reference sequence). The V segment lost 2 bases and the J segment 5 bases; nucleotides outside the gene matches: 8. This CDR3 region has 14 residues. The CDR3 reads CSARQDRDGETQYF. CDR3 DNA: TGCAGTGCTAGACAAGACAGGGACGGGGAGACCCAGTACTTC.

As for this clonotype: One base away lies a much larger clone, so this may be a sequencing read error. The chain employs TRBV2 and TRBJ1-3, with a possible D match to TRBD1 (6 bases). Per the germline V gene, CDR1 is SNHLY and CDR2 is FYNNEI. Trimming took off 2 bases at V and 2 bases at J, with 7 bases between the two ends. This CDR3 comprises 14 residues. The CDR3: CASSETGTGNTIYF. CDR3 in DNA: TGTGCCAGCAGTGAAACAGGGACTGGAAACACCATATATTTT.

This chain uses TRBV7-2 with TRBJ2-3, with a weak D call TRBD2 (6 bases). The CDR3 spans 14 residues. With 3 bases removed from V and 9 bases from J, the gap between germline ends came to 16 bases. The germline gives CDR1 SGHTA, CDR2 FQGNSA. CDR3 in amino acids: CASSLVEGVRTQYF. As DNA, the CDR3 is TGTGCCAGCAGCTTGGTGGAGGGAGTGAGAACGCAGTATTTT.